This T cell receptor beta chain was found in a study of cytomegalovirus exposure and HLA in healthy donors. Study-wide results and limits: Usually a TCR sequence was rare, but some public TCRs were found in many donors. Confirmation was obtained in vitro that a few CMV-associated chains are specific for CMV antigens. According to a later analysis, TCR clusters from the first cohort tended to co-occur in the 120 or so validation repertoires. Reported results showed that the classifier diagnosed cytomegalovirus status with high specificity and sensitivity.

TCRdb's copy holds only in-frame clones and misses some; the assay was immunoSEQ multiplex PCR. The sample has tens of thousands of clones, approximately 91% seen once; the top ten hold roughly 2.1%. Looked up from germline, CDR1 is MNHNS and CDR2 is SASEGT. The V end lost 0 bases, the J end lost 2 bases, and 14 bases lay between the germline ends. CDR3 length equals 17 residues. Comments on this clone: The target antigen is unknown.

Sequenced: PBMCs. This chain links TRBV6-1 with TRBJ1-3; D possibly corresponds to TRBD1 (5 bases). This TCR was recovered from a man aged 25 to 45 in good health and CMV-seronegative. CDR3 nucleotides: TGTGCCAGCAGTGAAGCGCACTATTCGGGGGCTGGAAACACCATATATTTT. Encoded protein: CASSEAHYSGAGNTIYF.